This T cell receptor beta chain derives from a study of cytomegalovirus exposure and HLA in healthy donors. Whole-study results and caveats: A subsequent analysis found that TCR clusters from the first cohort also tended to co-occur in the roughly 120 validation repertoires, with approximately 95% of cluster scores above 0. For cytomegalovirus status, the classifier reportedly gave diagnoses with high specificity and sensitivity.

Per germline, CDR1 SGHVS and CDR2 FNYEAQ. This CDR3 is built from 18 residues. The V and J ends lost 0 bases and 1 base, in that order; junction bases with no gene match: 10. The table came from immunoSEQ multiplex PCR; TCRdb's copy has only in-frame clones and leaves some out. Of more than 250,000 clones in the sample, around 90% were seen once. Comments on this clone: Its specificity is unknown.

This TCR derives from a woman in her twenties or thirties in good health and CMV-seropositive. V gene TRBV7-6 combines with J gene TRBJ1-1; 8 bases align to TRBD1. The material sequenced was PBMCs. The CDR3 protein is CASSLAQGAGGWNTEAFF. The CDR3 DNA follows: TGTGCCAGCAGCTTAGCGCAGGGGGCTGGGGGCTGGAACACTGAAGCTTTCTTT.